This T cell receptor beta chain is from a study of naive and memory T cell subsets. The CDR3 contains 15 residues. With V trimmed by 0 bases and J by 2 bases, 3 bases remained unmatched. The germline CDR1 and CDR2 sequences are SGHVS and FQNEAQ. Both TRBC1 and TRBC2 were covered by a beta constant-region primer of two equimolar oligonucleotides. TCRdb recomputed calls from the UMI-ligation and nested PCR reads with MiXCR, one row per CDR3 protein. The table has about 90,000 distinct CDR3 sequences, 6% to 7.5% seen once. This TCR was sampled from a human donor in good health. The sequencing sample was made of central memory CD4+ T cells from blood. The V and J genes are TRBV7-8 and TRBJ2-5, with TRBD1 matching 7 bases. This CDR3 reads CASSLALQGQETQYF. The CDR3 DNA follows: TGTGCCAGCAGCTTAGCGTTACAGGGGCAAGAGACCCAGTACTTC. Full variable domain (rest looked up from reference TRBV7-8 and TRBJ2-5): GAGVSQSPRYKVAKRGQDVALRCDPISGHVSLFWYQQALGQGPEFLTYFQNEAQLDKSGLPSDRFFAERPEGSVSTLKIQRTQQEDSAVYLCASSLALQGQETQYFGPGTRLLVL.